The present TCR beta chain was sequenced within a study of shared T cell receptors in the human thymus listed by TCRdb under 2021. Turning to the overall study: The study investigated the way shared, self-reactive T-cell receptor alpha chains are produced in the human thymus.

On this clone itself: No cognate antigen has been identified for it. Base quality data are lacking; no much larger clone is found one base away.

Receptor libraries were prepared by the immunoSEQ multiplex PCR assay. The immuneACCESS repertoire file appears here via TCRdb, limited to in-frame rearrangements. These files lack a portion of the clones; in checked studies, under half of the deficit traces to unresolved V genes, and the cause of the others is not known. The sample data list 600,000 or so clones, and about 87% of these were observed just once. Jointly, the top ten make up more than 0.009% of the sample. The V end gives up 4 bases and the J end 0 bases, leaving 10 bases in the junction not matched to a gene. The CDR3 runs 18 residues from the cysteine to the phenylalanine. The retained sequence is limited to the CDR3, 54 bases, with the frame set at the first base. According to the germline V gene, CDR1 reads SGHVS and CDR2 reads FNYEAQ. This same sample was also part of a study on human thymus T cells. In that second paper, the authors write: Immunologically healthy infants undergoing open corrective cardiac surgery for congenital heart defects in Finland were used as donors. The thymus tissue came from surgical resects taken out during corrective cardiac surgery. Usage of V and J gene segments appeared to be biased in both the thymic and the peripheral blood repertoires. According to the related research, thymic TCR repertoires were highly overlapping among unrelated individuals. The study characterized TCR alpha and beta repertoires from seven to nine infant thymus samples and a few related peripheral blood samples. Donor ages ranging from about 6 to 250 days were recorded, and a handful of male and a couple of female infants were included in the cohort. Thymocytes were released mechanically from tissue and stored at -70 °C as pellets of 10-30 million cells. Genomic DNA was extracted from frozen cell pellets with a QIAsymphony instrument. Using the immunoSEQ multiplex PCR assay, the TCRB and TCRAD loci were amplified from a standardized quantity of quality-controlled genomic DNA. The amplicons spanned the V(D)J region and were long enough to cover the CDR3 and allow V and J genes to be identified. Through the commercial immunoSEQ service, the amplicons were sequenced on an Illumina platform. Corrections for primer bias and sequencing errors followed previously described methods, while TCRAD and TCRB definitions were based on the IMGT database. The repertoires were analysed using immunoSEQ Analyzer 3.0 and VDJTools for basic statistics, V/J segment usage, diversity estimates, rarefaction and pairwise overlap. Diversity was estimated with Chao1, ChaoE, Efron-Thisted, Shannon and inverse Simpson indices, and also on datasets down-sampled to the smallest sample. Repertoire overlap was determined by strict matching of CDR3 nucleotide sequence, V gene and J gene, and Jaccard-based multidimensional scaling clustering was applied. Thymus samples yielded on average about 810,000 unique TCRB clonotypes, compared with around 91,000 from blood samples.

The sequence derives from a boy under three years old with a congenital heart defect. Donor details come from another sample of the same person, matched by shared clones. Here the chain combines TRBV7-6 and TRBJ2-3, and 10 bases in between align with TRBD2. Sequenced material: thymocytes. The CDR3 is CASSYLTLLAGSTDTQYF. In nucleotides, the sequence is TGTGCCAGCAGCTACCTCACCCTACTAGCGGGAAGCACAGATACGCAGTATTTT. Outside the CDR3, residues come from the reference TRBV7-6 and TRBJ2-3 proteins, so the full variable domain is: GAGVSQSPRYKVTKRGQDVALRCDPISGHVSLYWYRQALGQGPEFLTYFNYEAQQDKSGLPNDRFSAERPEGSISTLTIQRTEQRDSAMYRCASSYLTLLAGSTDTQYFGPGTRLTVL.